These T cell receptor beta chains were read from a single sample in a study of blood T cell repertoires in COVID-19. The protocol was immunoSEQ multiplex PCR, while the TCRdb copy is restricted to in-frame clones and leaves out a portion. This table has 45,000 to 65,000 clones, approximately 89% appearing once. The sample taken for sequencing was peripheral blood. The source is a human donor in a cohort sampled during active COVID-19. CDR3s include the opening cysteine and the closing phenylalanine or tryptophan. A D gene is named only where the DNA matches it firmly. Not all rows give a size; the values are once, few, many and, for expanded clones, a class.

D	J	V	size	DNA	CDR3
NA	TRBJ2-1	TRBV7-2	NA	TGTGCCAGCAGCTTAGTCGGCGGACTTCGTGCTGAGCAGTTCTTC	CASSLVGGLRAEQFF
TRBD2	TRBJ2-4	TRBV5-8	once	TGTGCCAGCAGCCCCGGACTAGCTGTGGGCATTCAGTACTTC	CASSPGLAVGIQYF
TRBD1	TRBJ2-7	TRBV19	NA	TGTGCCAGTAGTAATCGACAGGGAAACTACGAGCAGTACTTC	CASSNRQGNYEQYF
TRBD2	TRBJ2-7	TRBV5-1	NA	TGCGCCAGCAGCTTAGGTACTAGCGATGACTACGAGCAGTACTTC	CASSLGTSDDYEQYF
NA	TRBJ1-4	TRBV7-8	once	TGTGCCAGCAGCCTCCGGACAGATGAAAAACTGTTTTTT	CASSLRTDEKLFF
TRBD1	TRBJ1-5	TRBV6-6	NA	TGTGCCAGCAGTCTCCGGGACAGGGTTTTGCCCCAGCATTTT	CASSLRDRVLPQHF
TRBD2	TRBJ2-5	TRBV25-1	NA	TGTGCCAGCAGTGAATATAGAACTAGCGGAAACCAAGAGACCCAGTACTTC	CASSEYRTSGNQETQYF
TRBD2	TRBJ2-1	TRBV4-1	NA	TGCGCCAGCAGCCCGACTAGCGGGGCTTCCTACAATGAGCAGTTCTTC	CASSPTSGASYNEQFF
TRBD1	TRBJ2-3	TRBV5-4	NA	TGTGCCAGCAGCCTCCGGACAGGGTCGAGCACAGATACGCAGTATTTT	CASSLRTGSSTDTQYF
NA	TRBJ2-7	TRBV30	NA	TGTGCCTGGAGTGTATTGGCGGGAGAGCAGTACTTC	CAWSVLAGEQYF
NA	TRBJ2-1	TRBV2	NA	TGTGCCAGCAGCGGCCCCTCTAGAACTGAGCAGTTCTTC	CASSGPSRTEQFF
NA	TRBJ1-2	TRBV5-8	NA	TGTGCCAGCAGTTTAACAGGGTATGGCTACACCTTC	CASSLTGYGYTF
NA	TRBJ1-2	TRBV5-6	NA	TGTGCCAGCAGCCCGGTCGGCAGGGGTTATGGCTACACCTTC	CASSPVGRGYGYTF
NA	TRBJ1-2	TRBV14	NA	TGTGCCAGCAGCCAAGCAGGGTATGGCTACACCTTC	CASSQAGYGYTF
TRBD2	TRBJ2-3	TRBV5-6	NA	TGTGCCAGCAGCTTCGGGACTAGCAGTACAGATACGCAGTATTTT	CASSFGTSSTDTQYF
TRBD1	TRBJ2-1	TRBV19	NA	TGTGCCAGTAGTGCTCACCCCGGAGCAGGGGGCCTTATCTACAATGAGCAGTTCTTC	CASSAHPGAGGLIYNEQFF
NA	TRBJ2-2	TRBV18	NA	TGTGCCAGCTCACCTCGGTCGGGAAACACCGGGGAGCTGTTTTTT	CASSPRSGNTGELFF
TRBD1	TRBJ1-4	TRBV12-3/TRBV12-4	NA	TGTGCCAGCAGCCCCCCGACAGGGGAAAAACTGTTTTTT	CASSPPTGEKLFF
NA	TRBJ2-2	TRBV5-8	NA	TGTGCCAGCAGCTTAGTCCGGGACACCAACACCGGGGAGCTGTTTTTT	CASSLVRDTNTGELFF
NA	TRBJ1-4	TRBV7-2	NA	TGTGCCAGCAGCTACACAAGGGGTAATGAAAAACTGTTTTTT	CASSYTRGNEKLFF
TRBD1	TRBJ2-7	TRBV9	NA	TGTGCCAGCAGCGCGACCGGGACAGAGCCCTACGAGCAGTACTTC	CASSATGTEPYEQYF
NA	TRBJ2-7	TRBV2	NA	TGTGCCAGCAGCAGCGGTTTAAACTCCTACGAGCAGTACTTC	CASSSGLNSYEQYF
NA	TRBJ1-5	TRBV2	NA	TGTGCCAGCAGTCCGTTCGGGTTACGAGATCAGCCCCAGCATTTT	CASSPFGLRDQPQHF